This T cell receptor (beta chain) was retrieved from a study of CD8 T cells in Susac syndrome. The study, taken as a whole, reports: TEMRA cells and active patients showed peak Susac CD8+ clonal expansion.

Concerning this clonotype itself: Its antigen is as yet unknown.

With 1 base removed from V and 2 bases from J, the gap between germline ends came to 9 bases. The CDR3 sequence is 14 residues long. Germline CDR1 and CDR2: LGHDT and YNNKEL (reference sequence). It was with random hexamers that about 0.45 to 1 ug RNA was reverse transcribed. Amplification of TCR beta CDR3 was carried out by immunoSEQ multiplex PCR, which covered 54 Vbeta and 13 Jbeta segments. TCRdb recomputed calls from the immunoSEQ multiplex PCR reads with MiXCR, one row per CDR3 protein. The table records 92,000 or so distinct CDR3 sequences, around 96% of them present only once. TEMRA cells were FACS-enriched, with CD8+ and CD4+ T cells isolated negatively.

The sequencing sample was made of CD8+ T cells from PBMCs. This chain joins TRBV3-1 and TRBJ2-7, with TRBD2 as a possible D gene (6 bases). The TCR originated in a human donor with Susac syndrome. The CDR3 DNA follows: TGTGCCAGCAGCCAAGGGGCGGGGACCTACGAGCAGTACTTC. It encodes CASSQGAGTYEQYF.